The sequence of this T cell receptor beta chain was determined in a study of cytomegalovirus exposure and HLA in healthy donors. Overall study context: Earlier, about 179 million T cells were analyzed, and about 120 million unique TCR beta sequences were found among them. Early on, a data release was issued that held 85 million to 95 million unique TCRs from HLA-typed donors.

60 Vbeta and 13 Jbeta primers were used in PCR. Sequencing used immunoSEQ multiplex PCR; TCRdb keeps in-frame clones, though not all of them. The table records approximately 160,000 clones, more than 65% of them present only once. Germline lookup yields CDR1 SGHRS and CDR2 YFSETQ. With 0 bases clipped from V and 3 bases from J, the junction kept 6 bases outside the gene matches. The CDR3 is made up of 16 amino acids. The source material was PBMCs. The V gene is TRBV5-1, the J gene TRBJ2-4; 7 bases agree with TRBD2. The sequence came from a woman in her forties in good health and CMV-seropositive. Here the CDR3 DNA reads TGCGCCAGCAGCTTGGTTGGGGGGGGAGGCAAAAACATTCAGTACTTC. This sequence encodes CASSLVGGGGKNIQYF.